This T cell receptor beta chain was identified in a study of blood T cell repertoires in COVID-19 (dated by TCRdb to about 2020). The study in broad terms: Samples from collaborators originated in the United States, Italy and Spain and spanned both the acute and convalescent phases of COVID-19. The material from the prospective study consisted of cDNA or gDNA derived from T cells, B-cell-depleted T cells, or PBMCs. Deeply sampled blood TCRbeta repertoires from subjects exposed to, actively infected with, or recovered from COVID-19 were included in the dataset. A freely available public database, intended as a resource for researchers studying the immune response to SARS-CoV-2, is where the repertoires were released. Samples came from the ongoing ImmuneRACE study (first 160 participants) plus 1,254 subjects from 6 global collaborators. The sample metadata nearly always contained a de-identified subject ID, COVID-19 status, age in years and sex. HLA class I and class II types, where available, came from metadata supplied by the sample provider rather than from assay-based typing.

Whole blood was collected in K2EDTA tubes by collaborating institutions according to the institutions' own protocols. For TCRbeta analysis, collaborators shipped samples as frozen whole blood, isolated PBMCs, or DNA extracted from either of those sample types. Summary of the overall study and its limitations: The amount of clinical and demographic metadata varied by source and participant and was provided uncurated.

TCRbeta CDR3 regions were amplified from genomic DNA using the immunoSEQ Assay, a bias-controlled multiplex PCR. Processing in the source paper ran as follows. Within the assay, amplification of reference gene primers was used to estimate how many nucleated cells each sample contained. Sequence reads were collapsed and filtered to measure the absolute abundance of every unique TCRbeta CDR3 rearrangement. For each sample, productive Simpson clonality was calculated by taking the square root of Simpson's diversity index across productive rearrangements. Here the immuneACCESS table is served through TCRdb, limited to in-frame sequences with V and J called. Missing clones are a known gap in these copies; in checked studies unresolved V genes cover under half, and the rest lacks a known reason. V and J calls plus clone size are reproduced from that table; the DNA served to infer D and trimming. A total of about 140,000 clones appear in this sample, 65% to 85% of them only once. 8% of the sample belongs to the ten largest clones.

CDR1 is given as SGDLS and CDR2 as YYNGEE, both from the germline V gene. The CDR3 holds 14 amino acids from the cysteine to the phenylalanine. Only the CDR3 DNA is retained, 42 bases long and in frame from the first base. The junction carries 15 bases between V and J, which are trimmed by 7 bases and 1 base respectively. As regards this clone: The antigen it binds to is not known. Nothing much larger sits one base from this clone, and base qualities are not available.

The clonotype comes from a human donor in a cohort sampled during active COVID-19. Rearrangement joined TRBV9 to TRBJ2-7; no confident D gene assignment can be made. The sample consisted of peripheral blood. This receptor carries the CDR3 CASALHLLSYEQYF. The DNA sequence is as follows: TGTGCCAGCGCCCTTCACTTATTATCCTACGAGCAGTACTTC.